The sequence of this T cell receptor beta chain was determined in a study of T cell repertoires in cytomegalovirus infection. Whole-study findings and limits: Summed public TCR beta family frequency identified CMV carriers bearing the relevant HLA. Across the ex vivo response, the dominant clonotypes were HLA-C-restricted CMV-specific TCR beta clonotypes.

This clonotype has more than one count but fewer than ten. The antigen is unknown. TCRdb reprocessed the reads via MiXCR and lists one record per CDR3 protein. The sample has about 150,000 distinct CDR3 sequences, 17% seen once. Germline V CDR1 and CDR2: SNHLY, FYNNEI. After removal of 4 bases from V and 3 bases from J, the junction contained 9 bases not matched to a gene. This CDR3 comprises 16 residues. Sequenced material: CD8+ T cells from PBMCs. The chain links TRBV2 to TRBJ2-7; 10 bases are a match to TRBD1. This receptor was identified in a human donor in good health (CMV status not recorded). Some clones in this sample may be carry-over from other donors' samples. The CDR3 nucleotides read TGTGCCAGCAGTGGATACGGGACAGGGGTAGGCTACGAGCAGTACTTC. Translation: CASSGYGTGVGYEQYF.